Given below is one T cell receptor (beta chain) in context. Its specificity is not known. CDR3 size: 15 residues. Looked up from germline, CDR1 is MNHEY and CDR2 is SVGAGI. Primers for the PCR totalled 60 Vbeta and 13 Jbeta. Original analysis: Later, 80 million or so unique TCR beta chains were counted in an analysis, and 10 million to 12 million of them were shared. Sequencing used immunoSEQ multiplex PCR; TCRdb keeps in-frame clones, though not all of them. For V, J and clone size, that table is used; D and trimming come from the DNA. Among some 140,000 clones, about 80% were seen once, and the ten largest hold around 2%. These data come from a study of cytomegalovirus exposure and HLA in healthy donors. Whole-study context: Among the approximately 430 donors who were genotyped, roughly 76% fell in the genetic ancestry cluster that is associated with self-reported Caucasian donors.

The study, taken as a whole, reports: Some public TCRs appeared in many individuals, while most sequences were rare.

The sample consisted of PBMCs. The rearrangement uses TRBV6-5 and TRBJ2-5; possibly TRBD2 for D (5 bases). The assigned J gene may be wrong: the sequence end matches TRBJ2-7 better. The sequence came from a man younger than 45 in good health and CMV-seronegative. The CDR3 loop is CASSYSRAVPLEQYF. DNA of the CDR3: TGTGCCAGCAGTTACTCGAGAGCGGTTCCCCTCGAGCAGTACTTC.